The source of this T cell receptor beta chain is a study of beta chain features in type 1 diabetes. Whole-study results and caveats: Within the patient group, naive, central memory and Treg TCRB repertoires appeared more similar to each other than within healthy donors. Any HLA effect on TCRB rearrangement was left unresolved by small sub-analyses.

Expressed TCRB transcripts got sequenced, as all isolated RNA was reverse transcribed. The data were produced by immunoSEQ multiplex PCR, yet TCRdb's version contains in-frame clones alone and is incomplete. This sample yields 350,000 to 450,000 clones, of which over 12% are seen a single time; 0.019% belongs to the top ten. The J segment lost 1 base and the V segment lost 2 bases, leaving 4 bases of the junction unmatched. CDR1 is KGHSH, CDR2 LQKENI, per germline. This CDR3 spans 15 amino acids. Each donor gave one heparinised blood draw averaging about 100 mL. This clone has only a few counts. Its cognate antigen is unknown.

The sample comprised naive CD4+ T cells from blood. V gene TRBV18 combines with J gene TRBJ1-1; 7 bases align to TRBD1. The sequence was collected from a woman between 18 and 29 years old in good health. CDR3 DNA sequence: TGTGCCAGCTCACCAGTCGAGGGGGCGAACACTGAAGCTTTCTTT. Its translation is CASSPVEGANTEAFF.